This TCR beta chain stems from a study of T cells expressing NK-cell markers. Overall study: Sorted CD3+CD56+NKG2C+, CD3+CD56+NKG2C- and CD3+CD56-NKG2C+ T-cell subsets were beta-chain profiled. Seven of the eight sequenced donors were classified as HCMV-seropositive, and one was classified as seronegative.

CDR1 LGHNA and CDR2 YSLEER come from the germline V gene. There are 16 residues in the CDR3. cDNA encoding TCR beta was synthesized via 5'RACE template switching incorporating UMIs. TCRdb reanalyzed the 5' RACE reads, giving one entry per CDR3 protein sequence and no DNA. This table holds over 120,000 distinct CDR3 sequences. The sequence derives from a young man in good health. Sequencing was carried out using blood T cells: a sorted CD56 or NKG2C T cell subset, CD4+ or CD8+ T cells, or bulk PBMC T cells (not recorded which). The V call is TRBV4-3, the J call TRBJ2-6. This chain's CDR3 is CASSQDISSGANVLTF.